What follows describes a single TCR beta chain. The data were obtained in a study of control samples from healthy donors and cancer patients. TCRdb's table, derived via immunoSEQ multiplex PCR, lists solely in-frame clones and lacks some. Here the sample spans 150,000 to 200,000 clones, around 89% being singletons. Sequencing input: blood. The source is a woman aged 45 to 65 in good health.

This CDR3 reads CASRSGSPNQPQHF. CDR3 coding DNA: TGTGCCAGCAGGTCAGGGAGTCCCAATCAGCCCCAGCATTTT. The chain employs TRBV6-6 and TRBJ1-5; tentatively, D is TRBD1 (5 bases). The CDR3 is 14 amino acids. The germline V and J ends were trimmed by 6 bases and 3 bases, with 12 bases remaining between them. CDR1 and CDR2 (germline): MNHNY, SVGAGI (reference sequence).